The 8 T cell receptor beta chains given below trace back to one sample, sequenced in a study of graft-versus-host responses after intestinal transplantation. Libraries were prepared by immunoSEQ multiplex PCR; TCRdb keeps only in-frame clonotypes and omits some of them. The table lists 1,700 or so clones, over 35% of them singletons. Co-plating was performed using around 200,000 CFSE-labeled responder cells and around 200,000 irradiated, violet-dye-labeled stimulator cells. This specimen was alloreactive CD8+ T cells from a mixed lymphocyte reaction culture, taken before transplantation. Indicated subset: CFSE-low proliferating T cells sorted from roughly 6-day pre-transplant mixed lymphocyte reaction (GvH or HvG direction). Every receptor here comes from a human patient who was an organ donor for intestinal transplantation.

V gene TRBV7-8 combines with J gene TRBJ1-5; no firm D call. With 6 bases removed from V and 0 bases from J, the gap between germline ends came to 9 bases. The germline CDR1 and CDR2 sequences are SGHVS and FQNEAQ. CDR3 size: 14 residues. CDR3 DNA: TGTGCCAGCAGTGGAGGGTCTAGCAATCAGCCCCAGCATTTT. Its protein is CASSGGSSNQPQHF.

The V and J genes are TRBV2 and TRBJ2-7; TRBD1 agrees at 8 bases. CDR1 and CDR2 (germline): SNHLY, FYNNEI. Germline trimming cut 7 bases from V and 2 bases from J; bases unmatched to any gene: 7. The CDR3 consists of 14 residues. The CDR3 DNA is TGTGCCAGCACGACAGGGGAGTTACCCTACGAGCAGTACTTC. Protein sequence: CASTTGELPYEQYF.

The J gene is TRBJ2-7, the V gene TRBV11-1; D remains unclear. Germline V gives CDR1 SGHAT, CDR2 FQDESV (reference sequence). The CDR3 loop spans 12 amino acids. The V end was cut by 3 bases, the J end by 0 bases, with 3 bases between. The CDR3 sequence is CASSLDSYEQYF. DNA for the CDR3: TGTGCCAGCAGCTTGGACTCCTACGAGCAGTACTTC.

This chain joins TRBV23-1 and TRBJ1-2, with D perhaps matching TRBD1 (5 bases). TRBV23-1 qualifies as an ORF whose function is uncertain. This CDR3 contains 16 residues. V was trimmed by 4 bases and J by 4 bases, leaving 19 bases between them. CDR3 sequence (DNA): TGCGCCAGCAGTCCTACCATGGGACGGAGGATCTATGGCTACACCTTC. Translated: CASSPTMGRRIYGYTF.

This chain connects TRBV6-5 to TRBJ2-3; D is uncertain. From germline, CDR1 is MNHEY and CDR2 SVGAGI. V was trimmed by 3 bases and J by 3 bases, leaving 7 bases between them. The CDR3 length is 13 residues. The CDR3 DNA reads TGTGCCAGCAGTTATACCGCAACAGATACGCAGTATTTT. It specifies CASSYTATDTQYF.

This clone ranks as large (0.1 to 1%). J is TRBJ2-2 and V is TRBV7-9, with D uncertain. Germline CDR1 reads SEHNR; CDR2 reads FQNEAQ (reference sequence). V was trimmed by 6 bases and J by 1 base, leaving 21 bases between them. CDR3 length: 18 residues. The CDR3: CASRQHVRPLLNTGELFF. CDR3 DNA sequence: TGTGCCAGCAGGCAACACGTGAGGCCCCTCCTGAACACCGGGGAGCTGTTTTTT.

The chain has TRBV11-1 and TRBJ2-7; 8 positions agree with TRBD1. Germline CDR1 SGHAT, CDR2 FQDESV (reference sequence). CDR3 length: 14 residues. Trimming at V came to 2 bases and at J to 2 bases, leaving 2 bases not matched to a gene. The CDR3 loop is CASSLMDRAYEQYF. The CDR3 DNA sequence: TGTGCCAGCAGCTTAATGGACAGGGCCTACGAGCAGTACTTC.

This clone was recorded a few times. The genes are TRBV11-2 and TRBJ2-5; unclear D gene. Germline V gene lookup returns CDR1 SGHAT and CDR2 FQNNGV. This CDR3 is built from 15 residues. V was clipped by 2 bases and J by 1 base, with 11 bases between them. The CDR3, as DNA: TGTGCCAGCAGCTTACCCCGTTTTGTCCAAGAGACCCAGTACTTC. Its protein product is CASSLPRFVQETQYF.